What follows are 17 T cell receptor beta chains derived from one specimen sequenced in a study of T cell repertoires in cytomegalovirus infection. TCRdb passed the reads through MiXCR, listing each CDR3 protein once. The data contain some 200,000 distinct CDR3 sequences, roughly 9% of them seen just once; the ten biggest clones take up about 4.2%. The sequenced sample consisted of PBMCs. All receptors come from a human donor in good health (CMV status not recorded). Some clones in this sample may be carry-over from other donors' samples.

In this sample, this clonotype turned up a few times. The chain links TRBV6-2 or TRBV6-3 to TRBJ2-5, with D possibly TRBD2 on 5 matching bases. V lost 7 bases, J lost 5 bases, and 23 bases lay in between. Germline values: CDR1 MNHEY, CDR2 SVGEGT. This CDR3 is 16 amino acids long. The CDR3 region is CASTNGGQADEETQYF. The CDR3 nucleotides read TGTGCCAGCACCAATGGTGGCCAAGCGGATGAGGAGACCCAGTACTTC.

This clonotype was recorded at least ten times. The rearrangement joins TRBV12-3 or TRBV12-4 to TRBJ2-1; D is undetermined. The CDR3 totals 17 residues. V dropped 5 bases and J dropped 5 bases, with 22 bases sitting between them. CDR3 protein: CASSTGSWLRVDNEQFF. The CDR3 DNA follows: TGTGCCAGCAGTACTGGGTCTTGGCTCCGGGTGGACAATGAGCAGTTCTTC.

This rearrangement joins TRBV11-2 to TRBJ2-5; 9 nucleotides match TRBD2. Losses at the gene ends were 2 bases for V and 4 bases for J; bases not matched to a gene: 8. The CDR3 runs 16 residues. The germline V gene has CDR1 SGHAT and CDR2 FQNNGV. For the CDR3, the DNA is TGTGCCAGCAGCTTAATCAGCGGGGGGCTTACAGAGACCCAGTACTTC. Its translation: CASSLISGGLTETQYF.

The chain has TRBV19 and TRBJ1-1; 7 nucleotides match TRBD1. Losses at the gene ends were 5 bases for V and 0 bases for J; bases not matched to a gene: 12. Germline V CDR1 and CDR2: LNHDA, SQIVND (reference sequence). This CDR3 spans 17 amino acids. The CDR3 region is CASSAWDRRPMNTEAFF. For the CDR3, the DNA is TGTGCCAGTAGTGCTTGGGACAGACGACCGATGAACACTGAAGCTTTCTTT.

This clonotype showed up many times. The gene calls are TRBV10-3 and TRBJ2-3; a possible D gene is TRBD2 (6 bases). The germline gives CDR1 ENHRY, CDR2 SYGVKD. CDR3 length: 13 residues. Trimming removed 8 bases at V and 5 bases at J, with 14 bases between. CDR3 residues: CAIGPGAGDTQYF. The CDR3 bases are TGTGCCATCGGTCCGGGAGCCGGAGATACGCAGTATTTT.

This clonotype was seen many times. The V gene is TRBV7-2, the J gene TRBJ2-7; tentative D call: TRBD2 (5 bases). V dropped 6 bases and J dropped 0 bases, with 12 bases sitting between them. Germline assignment: CDR1 SGHTA and CDR2 FQGNSA. The CDR3 is made up of 14 amino acids. As DNA, the CDR3 is TGTGCCAGCAGACGGGGTCCAGACTCCTACGAGCAGTACTTC. This encodes CASRRGPDSYEQYF.

This chain links TRBV29-1 with TRBJ1-2; weak D call: TRBD1 (5 bases). CDR3 length: 16 residues. The V gene's germline CDR1 is SQVTM and CDR2 ANQGSEA. V dropped 3 bases and J dropped 6 bases, with 23 bases sitting between them. The CDR3 DNA follows: TGCAGCGTTGATTCTTGGGGCAGTTACACTACTGATGGCTACACCTTC. Amino acid sequence: CSVDSWGSYTTDGYTF. Together with reference TRBV29-1 and TRBJ1-2, the CDR3 gives the full variable domain: SAVISQKPSRDICQRGTSLTIQCQVDSQVTMMFWYRQQPGQSLTLIATANQGSEATYESGFVIDKFPISRPNLTFSTLTVSNMSPEDSSIYLCSVDSWGSYTTDGYTFGSGTRLTVV.

The table lists this clonotype with a few counts. V and J are TRBV12-3 or TRBV12-4 and TRBJ1-4; D call uncertain. The V and J ends lost 4 bases and 4 bases respectively, with 13 bases between them. CDR3 length: 15 residues. The CDR3 loop reads CASSSWSASNEKLFF. Written as DNA, the CDR3 is TGTGCCAGCAGTTCGTGGAGTGCCAGTAATGAAAAACTGTTTTTT.

This clonotype was recorded at least ten times. This chain's CDR3 is CASSRVDRGETQYF. In DNA form, the CDR3 reads TGTGCCAGCAGTCGCGTCGACAGGGGAGAGACCCAGTACTTC. This chain joins TRBV12-3 or TRBV12-4 and TRBJ2-5, with TRBD1 matching 8 bases. After removal of 5 bases from V and 4 bases from J, the junction contained 6 bases not matched to a gene. This CDR3 is built from 14 residues.

This clonotype has at least ten counts. The chain links TRBV5-5 to TRBJ2-2, with D uncertain. Trimming removed 4 bases from V and 6 bases from J, with 19 bases in between. Germline CDR1 and CDR2: SGHKS and YYEKEE (reference sequence). This CDR3 comprises 16 residues. CDR3 sequence: CASSLQPSTTPGELFF. The DNA for the CDR3 is TGTGCCAGCAGCCTCCAACCCTCGACCACCCCCGGGGAGCTGTTTTTT.

The chain couples TRBV19 to TRBJ2-1; 12 nucleotides agree with TRBD2. After removal of 10 bases from V and 2 bases from J, the junction contained 3 bases not matched to a gene. This CDR3 region has 14 residues. Germline V CDR1 and CDR2: LNHDA, SQIVND (reference sequence). CDR3 protein: CAIPSGGAYNEQFF. CDR3 DNA: TGTGCCATACCTAGCGGGGGGGCCTACAATGAGCAGTTCTTC.

This clonotype was counted at least ten times. The rearrangement links TRBV7-8 to TRBJ2-6, with D unclear. This CDR3 contains 13 residues. CDR1 and CDR2 from the germline V gene are SGHVS and FQNEAQ. V gave up 2 bases and J gave up 9 bases, with 8 bases separating them. The CDR3 is CASSLRAVNVLTF. The CDR3 nucleotides are TGTGCCAGCAGCTTAAGGGCAGTCAACGTCCTGACTTTC.

The genes are TRBV29-1 and TRBJ1-1; D unclear. V dropped 1 base and J dropped 1 base, with 7 bases sitting between them. Germline V lookup: CDR1 SQVTM, CDR2 ANQGSEA. This CDR3 region has 13 residues. CDR3 amino acids: CSVEVPGNTEAFF. Written as DNA, the CDR3 is TGCAGCGTTGAAGTCCCAGGGAACACTGAAGCTTTCTTT.

The CDR3 loop is CASSVQENTEAFF. DNA for the CDR3: TGTGCCAGCAGTGTTCAAGAGAACACTGAAGCTTTCTTT. The chain joins TRBV2 to TRBJ1-1, with D unclear. Trimming cost V 4 bases and J 1 base, with 7 bases left between them. This CDR3 comprises 13 residues. CDR1 and CDR2 from the germline V gene are SNHLY and FYNNEI.

Of note for this clonotype: This may be a read error: a much more frequent sequence differs by one nucleotide. This sequence joins TRBV29-1 and TRBJ1-1; D unresolved. Germline V lookup: CDR1 SQVTM, CDR2 ANQGSEA. Trimming left V 7 bases short and J 4 bases short, with 13 bases between. The CDR3 spans 12 residues. CDR3: CSANHWGTEAFF. The CDR3, as DNA: TGCAGCGCCAATCACTGGGGCACTGAAGCTTTCTTT.

The V call is TRBV29-1, the J call TRBJ1-1, with TRBD1 matching 8 bases. Losses at the gene ends were 3 bases for V and 4 bases for J; bases not matched to a gene: 4. The CDR3 is made up of 13 amino acids. Germline lookup yields CDR1 SQVTM and CDR2 ANQGSEA. CDR3 DNA: TGCAGCGTTGACAGGGGGCAGTCCACTGAAGCTTTCTTT. It encodes CSVDRGQSTEAFF.

This clonotype was seen more than once but under ten times. The rearrangement links TRBV27 to TRBJ2-7, with 7 nucleotides matching TRBD1. Germline CDR1 and CDR2: MNHEY and SMNVEV (reference sequence). The CDR3 loop spans 13 amino acids. V lost 5 bases, J lost 6 bases, and 7 bases stayed unmatched. The CDR3 DNA reads TGTGCCAGCAGTCCACAGGGGCTATCCGAGCAGTACTTC. This translates into CASSPQGLSEQYF.